Included here is one T cell receptor beta chain sequence, with context. Clones were sequenced by immunoSEQ multiplex PCR, and TCRdb holds only the in-frame ones, with some missing. The sample has 200,000 or so clones, about 91% seen once. This entry belongs to a study of blood T cell repertoires in COVID-19. About the study: Acute-phase and convalescent COVID-19 samples originated in the United States, Italy and Spain. Nucleic acid was either cDNA or gDNA, and it came from T cells, B-cell-depleted T cells, or PBMCs.

The CDR3 spans 15 residues. V lost 2 bases to trimming and J lost 2 bases; unmatched junction nucleotides: 6. CDR1 is SGHTA and CDR2 is FQGNSA in the germline V gene. Source material: PBMCs or T cells enriched from blood (not recorded which). The V call is TRBV7-2, the J call TRBJ2-7, with TRBD1 matching 7 bases. This clonotype was obtained from a woman in her 40s with acute COVID-19. The CDR3 loop is CASSLSSGQAYEQYF. The CDR3 DNA reads as TGTGCCAGCAGCTTATCGAGCGGACAGGCCTACGAGCAGTACTTC.